This TCR beta chain was observed in a study of shared clonotypes between healthy human individuals. The assay was immunoSEQ multiplex PCR, and TCRdb's table has in-frame clones only and misses some. In the table there are about 1 million clones, roughly 70% of which are singletons. The CDR3 has 16 residues. Germline CDR1 reads SGDLS; CDR2 reads YYNGEE. V shed 3 bases and J 9 bases; nucleotides not matched to a gene: 8. This sequence was found in a man in his late teens or twenties in good health. V gene TRBV9 combines with J gene TRBJ2-1; 14 nucleotides match TRBD2. Sequenced: memory CD4+ T cells sorted from blood. The sample's subset: CD45RA-negative fraction. This chain's CDR3 is CASSATGTSGRGEQFF. CDR3 sequence (DNA): TGTGCCAGCAGCGCAACCGGGACTAGCGGGAGAGGTGAGCAGTTCTTC.